A single sample is the source of the 12 T cell receptor beta chains below, sequenced in a study of cytomegalovirus exposure and HLA in healthy donors (dated by TCRdb to 2016 to 2017). The library relied on the immunoSEQ multiplex PCR assay. The multiplex PCR relied on a mix of 60 forward primers for TCR Vbeta segments and 13 reverse primers for TCR Jbeta segments. TCRdb's version of the immuneACCESS table is confined to in-frame rearrangements and falls short of the full clone set. An unresolved V gene accounts for under half of the shortfall where checked; the remainder is of unknown origin. This sample is represented by about 150,000 clones; about four fifths of them were singletons. The ten top clones hold 4.5% to 6% of the sample. The material sequenced was PBMCs. These receptors were taken from a man aged 30-40 years in good health and CMV-seropositive.

The chain is built from TRBV5-1 and TRBJ2-3; TRBD2 is a possible D gene (6 bases). Germline V gene sequence: CDR1 SGHRS, CDR2 YFSETQ. The V end was cut by 3 bases, the J end by 8 bases, with 13 bases between. The CDR3 length is 13 residues. CDR3 in amino acids: CASSYGDSGTQYF. The CDR3 DNA reads TGCGCCAGCAGCTACGGGGATAGCGGTACGCAGTATTTT.

V usage is TRBV11-3 and J usage is TRBJ2-1; 7 positions match TRBD1. The CDR3 covers 15 residues. V lost 5 bases, J lost 4 bases, and 8 bases stayed unmatched. The germline CDR1 and CDR2 sequences are SGHNT and YENEEA. Here the CDR3 reads CASSHRGVSYNEQFF. The CDR3 DNA is TGTGCCAGCAGCCACAGGGGTGTAAGTTACAATGAGCAGTTCTTC.

The CDR3 DNA reads as TGTGCCAGCAGTCAAGCAGTACAGTATCAGCCCCAGCATTTT. Its protein product is CASSQAVQYQPQHF. The chain is built from TRBV6-6 and TRBJ1-5, with D hard to call. In germline, CDR1 is MNHNY, CDR2 SVGAGI (reference sequence). V lost 5 bases and J 5 bases, leaving 13 bases between the germline ends. The CDR3 loop spans 14 amino acids.

This clone was seen only a few times. The CDR3, as DNA: TGTGCCAGCAATTTCAGGGCTGCAACTAATGAAAAACTGTTTTTT. Protein sequence: CASNFRAATNEKLFF. This rearrangement joins TRBV6-6 to TRBJ1-4; the D gene is possibly TRBD1 (5 bases). Germline V gene sequence: CDR1 MNHNY, CDR2 SVGAGI (reference sequence). The CDR3 length is 15 residues. V was trimmed by 7 bases and J by 0 bases, leaving 12 bases between them.

The chain uses TRBV14 and TRBJ2-1; TRBD2 is a possible D gene (5 bases). The germline gives CDR1 SGHDN, CDR2 FVKESK. This CDR3 region has 14 residues. V was pared by 4 bases and J by 10 bases, with 17 bases between. CDR3 in amino acids: CASSRLTGGREQFF. CDR3 bases: TGTGCCAGCAGCCGTTTAACTGGCGGGCGCGAGCAGTTCTTC.

V is TRBV4-3 and J is TRBJ1-2; no reliable D call. CDR3 length equals 13 residues. Per the germline V gene, CDR1 is LGHNA and CDR2 is YSLEER. Trimming pared 0 bases from V and 5 bases from J, leaving 7 bases between. The CDR3 region is CASSQDIGYGYTF. CDR3 DNA: TGCGCCAGCAGCCAAGATATCGGGTATGGCTACACCTTC.

The chain links TRBV28 to TRBJ2-3; possible D gene TRBD1, 6 bases. The CDR3 runs 14 residues. Trimming took 7 bases from V and 3 from J, leaving 14 bases between them. Germline V gene data show CDR1 as MDHEN and CDR2 as SYDVKM. Written as DNA, the CDR3 is TGTGCCAGCAAGATGGCAGGGGAAACAGATACGCAGTATTTT. As protein: CASKMAGETDTQYF.

This clone has a handful of counts. The chain joins TRBV5-1 to TRBJ2-1, with D possibly matching TRBD2 (6 bases). The germline V gene encodes CDR1 SGHRS and CDR2 YFSETQ. V dropped 0 bases and J dropped 7 bases, with 8 bases sitting between them. The CDR3 length is 13 residues. CDR3: CASSLAGVNEQFF. DNA of the CDR3: TGCGCCAGCAGCTTGGCGGGAGTGAATGAGCAGTTCTTC. Complete variable domain (other parts from reference TRBV5-1 and TRBJ2-1): KAGVTQTPRYLIKTRGQQVTLSCSPISGHRSVSWYQQTPGQGLQFLFEYFSETQRNKGNFPGRFSGRQFSNSRSEMNVSTLELGDSALYLCASSLAGVNEQFFGPGTRLTVL.

The chain couples TRBV5-4 to TRBJ2-5; 14 bases align to TRBD2. Germline V lookup: CDR1 SGHNT, CDR2 YYREEE (reference sequence). V was pared by 5 bases and J by 5 bases, with 17 bases of the junction left unmatched. This CDR3 spans 19 amino acids. The CDR3 protein is CASSFPPRLAGGPGETQYF. CDR3 bases: TGTGCCAGCAGTTTTCCTCCCCGACTAGCGGGAGGGCCGGGGGAGACCCAGTACTTC.

This chain uses TRBV5-1 with TRBJ2-3, with 8 bases that match TRBD1. The CDR3 is made up of 14 amino acids. Germline V gene lookup returns CDR1 SGHRS and CDR2 YFSETQ. V lost 4 bases to trimming and J lost 3 bases; unmatched junction nucleotides: 4. In DNA form, the CDR3 reads TGCGCCAGCAGCCTCCGGACAGGGACAGATACGCAGTATTTT. Encoded protein: CASSLRTGTDTQYF.

The gene calls are TRBV28 and TRBJ2-4; no clear D gene. Between the trimmed V and J ends, which lost 1 base and 0 bases, there was a span of 7 bases. CDR1 is MDHEN, CDR2 SYDVKM, per germline. The CDR3 extends over 15 amino acids. CDR3: CASSLSTRAKNIQYF. The CDR3 DNA reads TGTGCCAGCAGTTTATCAACCAGAGCCAAAAACATTCAGTACTTC.

The chain employs TRBV6-5 and TRBJ1-2, with D uncertain. Trimming took 6 bases from V and 3 from J, leaving 17 bases between them. The CDR3 loop spans 15 amino acids. CDR1 is MNHEY and CDR2 is SVGAGI in the germline V gene. The CDR3: CASSPGDGLDYGYTF. CDR3 DNA sequence: TGTGCCAGCAGCCCAGGAGACGGACTCGACTATGGCTACACCTTC.